Following are 26 T cell receptor beta chains from one sample sequenced in a study of blood T cell repertoires in COVID-19. TCRdb keeps only in-frame clones here, not all; method: immunoSEQ multiplex PCR. The repertoire consists of roughly 35,000 clones, with about four fifths occurring once and the leading ten covering approximately 36%. The sample consisted of peripheral blood. These receptors all stem from a man at least 80 years old with acute or convalescent COVID-19.

DNA for the CDR3: TGTGCCAGCAGCCAAGGTCGAGCGGGGGGACCGGGGAATGAGCAGTTCTTC. Amino acid sequence: CASSQGRAGGPGNEQFF. The V and J genes are TRBV3-1 (or the pseudogene TRBV3-2) and TRBJ2-1; 9 bases map to TRBD2. In germline, CDR1 is LGHDT, CDR2 YNNKEL (reference sequence). V shed 1 base and J 7 bases; nucleotides not matched to a gene: 11. The CDR3 contains 17 residues.

The chain recombines TRBV18 with TRBJ2-7, with D perhaps matching TRBD2 (6 bases). Germline CDR1 KGHSH, CDR2 LQKENI. This CDR3 region has 13 residues. V lost 3 bases and J 0 bases, leaving 6 bases between the germline ends. CDR3 bases: TGTGCCAGCTCACCCGGGAGCTCCTACGAGCAGTACTTC. Translating it yields CASSPGSSYEQYF.

This sequence joins TRBV30 and TRBJ1-6, with D possibly being TRBD1 (5 bases). Between the trimmed V and J ends, which lost 3 bases and 8 bases, there was a span of 11 bases. The length of the CDR3 is 13 residues. Per the germline V gene, CDR1 is GTSNPN and CDR2 is SVGIG (reference sequence). The CDR3 nucleotides are TGTGCCTGGAGAAACAGGCCCGATTCACCCCTCCACTTT. Translating it yields CAWRNRPDSPLHF.

The rearrangement links TRBV7-2 to TRBJ2-7; the D gene is possibly TRBD1 (5 bases). This CDR3 spans 14 amino acids. Germline values: CDR1 SGHTA, CDR2 FQGNSA. Trimming took off 5 bases at V and 1 base at J, with 12 bases between the two ends. The CDR3 region is CASSAYRISYEQYF. The CDR3 region has the DNA TGTGCCAGCAGCGCATACAGGATATCCTACGAGCAGTACTTC.

The chain combines TRBV4-1 with TRBJ2-3; 9 bases fit TRBD2. The V segment lost 1 base and the J segment 3 bases; nucleotides outside the gene matches: 8. The CDR3 runs 17 residues. The germline V gene has CDR1 MGHRA and CDR2 YSYEKL. The CDR3 nucleotides read TGCGCCAGCAGCCAAGGTGGACTGGCGGGGGGGACAGATACGCAGTATTTT. Protein sequence: CASSQGGLAGGTDTQYF.

This rearrangement joins TRBV24-1 to TRBJ1-5; no reliable D call. From germline, CDR1 is KGHDR and CDR2 SFDVKD. The CDR3 sequence is 14 residues long. V gave up 3 bases and J gave up 0 bases, with 5 bases separating them. CDR3 nucleotides: TGTGCCACCAGTGATACAGATAGCAATCAGCCCCAGCATTTT. It specifies CATSDTDSNQPQHF.

This sequence joins TRBV18 and TRBJ1-1, with TRBD1 matching over 7 bases. Germline CDR1 reads KGHSH; CDR2 reads LQKENI. The CDR3 is 14 amino acids. The V and J ends lost 3 bases and 3 bases, in that order; junction bases with no gene match: 4. In nucleotides, the CDR3 is TGTGCCAGCTCACCCACGAGGGGGCACACTGAAGCTTTCTTT. Its translation: CASSPTRGHTEAFF. The full variable domain, in which reference TRBV18 and TRBJ1-1 provide the parts outside the CDR3, is NAGVMQNPRHLVRRRGQEARLRCSPMKGHSHVYWYRQLPEEGLKFMVYLQKENIIDESGMPKERFSAEFPKEGPSILRIQQVVRGDSAAYFCASSPTRGHTEAFFGQGTRLTVV.

The chain carries TRBV6-2 or TRBV6-3 and TRBJ1-5, with D perhaps TRBD1 (6 bases). Trimming cost V 4 bases and J 7 bases, with 11 bases left between them. The CDR3 is made up of 13 amino acids. Germline V gene lookup returns CDR1 MNHEY and CDR2 SVGEGT. The CDR3 DNA follows: TGTGCCAGCAGTTCGGACAGTAGGCAGCCCCAGCATTTT. Residues: CASSSDSRQPQHF.

The chain links TRBV4-3 to TRBJ2-5, with 8 bases identical to TRBD1. This CDR3 region has 16 residues. V lost 3 bases, J lost 5 bases, and 11 bases stayed unmatched. Germline loops: CDR1 LGHNA, CDR2 YSLEER. The CDR3 sequence is CASSQESGGAGETQYF. CDR3 in DNA: TGCGCCAGCAGCCAGGAGTCAGGGGGCGCGGGCGAGACCCAGTACTTC.

The genes are TRBV2 and TRBJ1-2, with D unresolved. Trimming took off 7 bases at V and 8 bases at J, with 17 bases between the two ends. The CDR3 sequence is 13 residues long. Germline V gives CDR1 SNHLY, CDR2 FYNNEI. CDR3 in DNA: TGTGCCAGCAACCTAACCCCTGCCAGGGGCTACACCTTC. Translated: CASNLTPARGYTF.

The CDR3 DNA follows: TGTGCCAGCAGCTTTCTCTCCTCGGGGGGGACCGGGGAGCTGTTTTTT. It encodes CASSFLSSGGTGELFF. This chain uses TRBV7-6 with TRBJ2-2; 8 bases fit TRBD2. The CDR3 covers 16 residues. Losses at the gene ends were 3 bases for V and 5 bases for J; bases not matched to a gene: 8. Per the germline V gene, CDR1 is SGHVS and CDR2 is FNYEAQ.

This chain connects TRBV5-3 to TRBJ2-5; 8 bases map to TRBD1. TRBV5-3 is known as an ORF, though its function is uncertain. V was pared by 3 bases and J by 4 bases, with 8 bases of the junction left unmatched. The length of the CDR3 is 15 residues. As DNA, the CDR3 is TGTGCCAGAAGCTATTGGACAGGGTCCCTAGAGACCCAGTACTTC. This translates into CARSYWTGSLETQYF.

The chain employs TRBV20-1 and TRBJ2-1, with TRBD2 matching 8 bases. The length of the CDR3 is 14 residues. The ends lost 3 bases at V and 8 bases at J; junction bases unmatched: 9. The V gene's germline CDR1 is DFQATT and CDR2 SNEGSKA (reference sequence). The CDR3 is CSASRRGGLYEQFF. DNA of the CDR3: TGCAGTGCTAGTAGACGGGGGGGCCTCTATGAGCAGTTCTTC.

The chain combines TRBV10-2 with TRBJ1-1; D is unresolved. Trimming removed 7 bases from V and 7 bases from J, with 16 bases in between. Per the germline V gene, CDR1 is WSHSY and CDR2 is SAAADI. The CDR3 is 13 residues long. CDR3 in amino acids: CASNPAVENEAFF. CDR3 nucleotide sequence: TGCGCCAGCAATCCAGCGGTCGAAAATGAAGCTTTCTTT.

The chain joins TRBV7-6 to TRBJ1-1, with D unresolved. V was shortened by 5 bases and J by 1 base, with 8 bases between the two germline ends. The CDR3 has 13 amino acids. CDR1 SGHVS and CDR2 FNYEAQ come from the germline V gene. This CDR3 reads CASSGYRNTEAFF. CDR3 nucleotides: TGTGCCAGCAGCGGTTACAGGAACACTGAAGCTTTCTTT.

The V call is TRBV11-3, the J call TRBJ2-7; D call uncertain. The V end was cut by 5 bases, the J end by 3 bases, with 17 bases between. The V gene's germline CDR1 is SGHNT and CDR2 YENEEA. This CDR3 region has 15 residues. The CDR3 DNA reads as TGTGCCAGCAGCGTACTCGCGCATTTCGGCTACGAGCAGTACTTC. Its translation: CASSVLAHFGYEQYF.

This sequence joins TRBV2 and TRBJ1-1; D possibly corresponds to TRBD1 (5 bases). The CDR3 is made up of 12 amino acids. Germline assignment: CDR1 SNHLY and CDR2 FYNNEI. Trimming shortened V by 6 bases and J by 14 bases, and 19 bases separated the two germline ends. CDR3 coding DNA: TGTGCCAGCAGACGAAATATGGGGGAGGTATTCTTT. Its protein is CASRRNMGEVFF.

The V and J genes are TRBV5-6 and TRBJ2-3, with D perhaps matching TRBD1 (5 bases). This CDR3 has 14 residues. The V end lost 4 bases, the J end lost 6 bases, and 15 bases lay between the germline ends. Per the germline V gene, CDR1 is SGHDT and CDR2 is YYEEEE. CDR3 sequence: CASSGDWGQDTQYF. The CDR3 bases are TGTGCCAGCAGCGGGGATTGGGGCCAGGATACGCAGTATTTT.

The rearrangement joins TRBV14 to TRBJ1-6, with a possible D match to TRBD1 (6 bases). The CDR3 totals 15 residues. Per the germline V gene, CDR1 is SGHDN and CDR2 is FVKESK. Deletions cut 4 bases from V and 4 bases from J, with 11 bases between. CDR3 sequence (DNA): TGTGCCAGCAGCCCACCAGGGGCGTATAATTCACCCCTCCACTTT. This translates into CASSPPGAYNSPLHF.

The chain recombines TRBV29-1 with TRBJ1-2; D perhaps matches TRBD1 (6 bases). The CDR3 loop spans 14 amino acids. Per the germline V gene, CDR1 is SQVTM and CDR2 is ANQGSEA. V gave up 4 bases and J gave up 2 bases, with 14 bases separating them. The CDR3, as DNA: TGCAGCGTTGTGGTGGCAGGGGCAAACTATGGCTACACCTTC. This translates into CSVVVAGANYGYTF.

The gene calls are TRBV5-1 and TRBJ2-1; 12 positions agree with TRBD2. Germline trimming cut 6 bases from V and 7 bases from J; bases unmatched to any gene: 5. The CDR3 length is 14 residues. Per germline, CDR1 SGHRS and CDR2 YFSETQ. CDR3 residues: CASTSGGAGNEQFF. The CDR3 nucleotides are TGCGCCAGCACTAGCGGGGGGGCCGGAAATGAGCAGTTCTTC.

The CDR3 coding sequence is TGTGCCAGCAGCTTAGCCAGGACAGGGCAAGAGACCCAGTACTTC. It specifies CASSLARTGQETQYF. The chain recombines TRBV7-9 with TRBJ2-5; 8 bases are a match to TRBD1. The V gene's germline CDR1 is SEHNR and CDR2 FQNEAQ (reference sequence). V lost 0 bases and J lost 2; bases outside the gene matches: 2. The CDR3 consists of 15 residues.

This chain links TRBV5-8 with TRBJ2-7, with 7 bases identical to TRBD2. CDR3 length: 15 residues. CDR1 and CDR2 (germline): SGHTS, YDEGEE. The junction had 10 bases not matched to a gene; V was cut back by 7 bases and J by 0 bases. CDR3 bases: TGTGCCAGCCCCCGGGAGCGCGGGAGCTCCTACGAGCAGTACTTC. Its translation: CASPRERGSSYEQYF.

This clone was counted a few times. The V call is TRBV5-6, the J call TRBJ1-6; 11 bases line up with TRBD1. Germline trimming cut 2 bases from V and 10 bases from J; bases unmatched to any gene: 5. CDR1 and CDR2 (germline): SGHDT, YYEEEE. The CDR3 is 15 amino acids. The CDR3, as DNA: TGTGCCAGCAGCTTAGGGGACAGGGGGAACTCACCCCTCCACTTT. Translating gives CASSLGDRGNSPLHF.

The J gene is TRBJ2-1, the V gene TRBV11-2; TRBD2 might be the D (7 bases). CDR3 length: 15 amino acids. Per germline, CDR1 SGHAT and CDR2 FQNNGV. V gave up 5 bases and J gave up 7 bases, with 18 bases separating them. CDR3 sequence (DNA): TGTGCCAGCAGCCTAGGGGAGGGGGGGCGGAATGAGCAGTTCTTC. This encodes CASSLGEGGRNEQFF.

This clone is labeled medium-sized (0.01 to 0.1%). The gene calls are TRBV12-5 and TRBJ2-1; TRBD1 matches at 9 bases. J lost 3 bases, V lost 8 bases, and 8 bases had no gene match. CDR1 and CDR2 (germline): LGHNT, FRNRAP. CDR3 length: 15 residues. The CDR3 DNA is TGTGCTAGTTACCAGGGACAGGGTTTCTACAATGAGCAGTTCTTC. Translation: CASYQGQGFYNEQFF.